This T cell receptor (beta chain) comes out of a study of Ad26.COV2.S vaccination and SARS-CoV-2 variants. Study information: Recipients of Ad26.COV2.S got it intramuscularly, once or twice 56 days apart. Regarding the study as a whole: Quantification of TCR breadth and depth may have yielded underestimates of total T cell responses. After vaccination, reports described spike-specific CD8+ and CD4+ T cell responses as showing substantial breadth.

As to treatment: about 20 received Ad26.COV2.S at low or high dose, single or two shots; about 5 received placebo; per-sample allocation not given. Day 63 following the first vaccine or placebo injection was when the samples were taken. Vaccine was an Ad26 vector expressing Wuhan-strain SARS-CoV-2 spike. This clone was seen a few times. The antigen is not known. The trim removed 2 bases at V and 7 bases at J, leaving 4 bases unmatched. Germline V gene lookup returns CDR1 KGHDR and CDR2 SFDVKD. This CDR3 is built from 14 residues. Clones were sequenced by immunoSEQ multiplex PCR, and TCRdb holds only the in-frame ones, with some missing. In the table there are around 450,000 clones, about 93% of which are singletons.

The TCR sequence derives from a person between 18 and 65 years old who received the Ad26.COV2.S COVID-19 vaccine or a placebo. Sample: peripheral blood, taken in a trial of Ad26.COV2.S vaccine versus placebo. The V gene is TRBV24-1, the J gene TRBJ2-1; 7 nucleotides match TRBD2. The CDR3 reads CATSDYWRGNEQFF. The CDR3 region has the DNA TGTGCCACCAGTGATTACTGGCGGGGGAATGAGCAGTTCTTC.